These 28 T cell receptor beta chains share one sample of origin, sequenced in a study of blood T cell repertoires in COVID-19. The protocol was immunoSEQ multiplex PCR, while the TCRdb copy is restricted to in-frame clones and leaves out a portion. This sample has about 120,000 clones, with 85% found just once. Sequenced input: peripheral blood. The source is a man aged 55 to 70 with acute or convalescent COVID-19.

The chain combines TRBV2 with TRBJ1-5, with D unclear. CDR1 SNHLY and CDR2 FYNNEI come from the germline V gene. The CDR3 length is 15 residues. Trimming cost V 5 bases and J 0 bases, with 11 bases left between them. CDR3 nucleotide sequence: TGTGCCAGCAGTTCAGGCGTCCTTAGCAATCAGCCCCAGCATTTT. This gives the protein CASSSGVLSNQPQHF.

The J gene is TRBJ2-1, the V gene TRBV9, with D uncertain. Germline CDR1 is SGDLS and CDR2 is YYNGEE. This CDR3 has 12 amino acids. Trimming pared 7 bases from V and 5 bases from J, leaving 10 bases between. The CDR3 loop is CASGHTDNEQFF. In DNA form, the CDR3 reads TGTGCCAGCGGTCATACTGACAATGAGCAGTTCTTC.

The chain's CDR3 is CATSDLTDGYTF. CDR3 sequence (DNA): TGTGCCACCAGTGACCTGACAGATGGCTACACCTTC. This chain connects TRBV24-1 to TRBJ1-2; possibly TRBD1 for D (5 bases). The CDR3 has 12 amino acids. Germline CDR1 and CDR2: KGHDR and SFDVKD. The V gene lost 4 bases and the J gene lost 6 bases, with 8 bases spanning the gap.

CDR3 in amino acids: CASSFSGTVDYEQYF. CDR3 coding DNA: TGTGCCAGCAGTTTTTCCGGGACAGTGGACTACGAGCAGTACTTC. This chain joins TRBV6-5 and TRBJ2-7; TRBD1 aligns across 7 bases. This CDR3 has 15 amino acids. After removal of 4 bases from V and 3 bases from J, the junction contained 9 bases not matched to a gene. In germline, CDR1 is MNHEY, CDR2 SVGAGI.

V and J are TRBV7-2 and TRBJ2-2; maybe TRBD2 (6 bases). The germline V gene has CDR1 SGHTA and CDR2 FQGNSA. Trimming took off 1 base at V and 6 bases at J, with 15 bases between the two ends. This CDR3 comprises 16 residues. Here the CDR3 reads CASSLVPGALSGELFF. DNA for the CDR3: TGTGCCAGCAGCTTAGTGCCGGGAGCCTTATCCGGGGAGCTGTTTTTT.

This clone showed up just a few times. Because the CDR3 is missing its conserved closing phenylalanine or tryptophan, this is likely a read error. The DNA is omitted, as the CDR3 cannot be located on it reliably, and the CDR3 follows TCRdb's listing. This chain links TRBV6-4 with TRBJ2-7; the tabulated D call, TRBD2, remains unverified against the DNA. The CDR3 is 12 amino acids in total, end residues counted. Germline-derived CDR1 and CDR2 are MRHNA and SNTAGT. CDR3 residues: CASSDSRWRGRL.

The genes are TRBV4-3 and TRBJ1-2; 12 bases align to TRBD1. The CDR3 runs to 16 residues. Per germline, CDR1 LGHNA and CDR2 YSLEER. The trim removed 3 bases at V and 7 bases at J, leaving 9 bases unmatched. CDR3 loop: CASSHERMGQGAGYTF. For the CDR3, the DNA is TGCGCCAGCAGCCATGAACGGATGGGACAGGGGGCTGGCTACACCTTC.

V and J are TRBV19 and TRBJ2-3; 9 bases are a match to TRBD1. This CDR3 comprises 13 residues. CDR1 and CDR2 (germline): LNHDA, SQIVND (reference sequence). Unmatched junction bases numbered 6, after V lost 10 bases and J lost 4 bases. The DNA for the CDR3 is TGTGCCACCGGACAGGGGCAAGCAGATACGCAGTATTTT. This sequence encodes CATGQGQADTQYF.

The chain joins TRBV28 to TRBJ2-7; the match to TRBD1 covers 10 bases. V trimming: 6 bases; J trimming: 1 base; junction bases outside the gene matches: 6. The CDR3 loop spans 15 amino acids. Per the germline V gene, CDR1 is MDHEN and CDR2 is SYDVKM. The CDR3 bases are TGTGCCAGCAGGACGGGGACAGGGGCATCCTACGAGCAGTACTTC. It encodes CASRTGTGASYEQYF.

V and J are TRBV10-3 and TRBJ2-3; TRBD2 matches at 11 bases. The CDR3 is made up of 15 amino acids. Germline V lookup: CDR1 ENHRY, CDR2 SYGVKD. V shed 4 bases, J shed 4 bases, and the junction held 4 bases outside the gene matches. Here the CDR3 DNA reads TGTGCCATCAGTGGGCAACTAGCGGGAGCAGATACGCAGTATTTT. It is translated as CAISGQLAGADTQYF.

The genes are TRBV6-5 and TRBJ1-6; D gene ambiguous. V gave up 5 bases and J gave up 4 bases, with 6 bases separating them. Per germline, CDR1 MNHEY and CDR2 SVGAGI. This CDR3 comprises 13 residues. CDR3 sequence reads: CASSTAYNSPLHF. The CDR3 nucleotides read TGTGCCAGCAGTACAGCTTATAATTCACCCCTCCACTTT.

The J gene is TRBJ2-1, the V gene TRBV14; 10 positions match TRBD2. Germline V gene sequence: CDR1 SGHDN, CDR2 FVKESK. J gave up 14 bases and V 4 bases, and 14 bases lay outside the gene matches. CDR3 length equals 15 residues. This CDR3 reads CASSPLVAGGGGKFF. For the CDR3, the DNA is TGTGCCAGCAGCCCTCTAGTAGCGGGAGGAGGGGGGAAGTTCTTC.

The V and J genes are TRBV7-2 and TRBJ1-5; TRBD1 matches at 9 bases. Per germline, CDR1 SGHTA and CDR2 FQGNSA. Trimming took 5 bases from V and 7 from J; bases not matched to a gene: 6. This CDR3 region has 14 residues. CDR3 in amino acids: CASSIRQGEQPQHF. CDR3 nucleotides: TGTGCCAGCAGCATACGACAGGGGGAGCAGCCCCAGCATTTT.

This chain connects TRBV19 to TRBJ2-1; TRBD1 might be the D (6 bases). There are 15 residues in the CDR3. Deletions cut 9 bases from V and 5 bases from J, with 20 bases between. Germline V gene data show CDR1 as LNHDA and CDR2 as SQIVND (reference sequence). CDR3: CASSTGGWGNNEQFF. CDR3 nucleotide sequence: TGTGCCAGCTCCACTGGGGGCTGGGGGAACAATGAGCAGTTCTTC.

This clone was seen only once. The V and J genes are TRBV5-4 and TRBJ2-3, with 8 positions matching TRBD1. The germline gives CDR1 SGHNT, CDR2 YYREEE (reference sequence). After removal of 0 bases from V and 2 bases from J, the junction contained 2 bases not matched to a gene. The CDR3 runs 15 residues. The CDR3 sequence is CASSLGTGHTDTQYF. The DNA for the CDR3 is TGTGCCAGCAGCTTGGGGACAGGGCACACAGATACGCAGTATTTT.

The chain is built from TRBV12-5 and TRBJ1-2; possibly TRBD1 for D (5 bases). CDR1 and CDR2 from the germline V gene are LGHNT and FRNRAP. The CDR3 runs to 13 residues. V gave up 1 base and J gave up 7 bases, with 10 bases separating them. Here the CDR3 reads CASGLDIQAGYTF. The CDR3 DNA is TGTGCTAGTGGTTTGGACATACAGGCTGGCTACACCTTC. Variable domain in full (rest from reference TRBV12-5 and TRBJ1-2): DARVTQTPRHKVTEMGQEVTMRCQPILGHNTVFWYRQTMMQGLELLAYFRNRAPLDDSGMPKDRFSAEMPDATLATLKIQPSEPRDSAVYFCASGLDIQAGYTFGSGTRLTVV.

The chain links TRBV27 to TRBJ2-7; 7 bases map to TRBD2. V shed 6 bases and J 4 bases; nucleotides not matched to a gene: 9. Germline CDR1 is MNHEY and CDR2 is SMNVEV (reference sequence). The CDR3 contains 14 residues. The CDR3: CASRTSGGRYEQYF. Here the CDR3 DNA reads TGTGCCAGCAGAACCTCGGGAGGACGTTACGAGCAGTACTTC.

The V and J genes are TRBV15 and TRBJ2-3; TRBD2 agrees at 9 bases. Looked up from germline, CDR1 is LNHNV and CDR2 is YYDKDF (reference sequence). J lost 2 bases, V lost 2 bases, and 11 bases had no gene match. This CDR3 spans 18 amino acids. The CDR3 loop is CATSRSVTSGGSTDTQYF. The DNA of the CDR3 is TGTGCCACCAGCAGATCGGTGACTAGCGGAGGATCCACAGATACGCAGTATTTT.

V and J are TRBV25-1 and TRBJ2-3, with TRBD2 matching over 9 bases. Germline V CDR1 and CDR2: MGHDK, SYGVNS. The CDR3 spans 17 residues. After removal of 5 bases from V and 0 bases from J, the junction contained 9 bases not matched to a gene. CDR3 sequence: CASSLTSGTASTDTQYF. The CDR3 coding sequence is TGTGCCAGCAGTTTGACTAGCGGAACTGCTAGCACAGATACGCAGTATTTT. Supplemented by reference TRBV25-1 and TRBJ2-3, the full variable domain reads EADIYQTPRYLVIGTGKKITLECSQTMGHDKMYWYQQDPGMELHLIHYSYGVNSTEKGDLSSESTVSRIRTEHFPLTLESARPSHTSQYLCASSLTSGTASTDTQYFGPGTRLTVL.

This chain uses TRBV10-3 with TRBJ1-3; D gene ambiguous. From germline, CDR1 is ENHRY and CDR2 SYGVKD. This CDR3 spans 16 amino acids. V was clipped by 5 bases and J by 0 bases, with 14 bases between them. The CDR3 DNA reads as TGTGCCATCAGTAGGGAGATGAGCATCTCTGGAAACACCATATATTTT. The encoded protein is CAISREMSISGNTIYF.

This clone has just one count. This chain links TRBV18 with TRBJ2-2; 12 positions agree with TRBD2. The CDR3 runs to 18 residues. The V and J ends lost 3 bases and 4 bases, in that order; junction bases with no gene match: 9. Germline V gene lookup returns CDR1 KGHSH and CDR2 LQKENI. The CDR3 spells CASSPRRILAGGTGELFF. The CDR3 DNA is TGTGCCAGCTCACCCCGCAGAATACTAGCGGGAGGCACCGGGGAGCTGTTTTTT.

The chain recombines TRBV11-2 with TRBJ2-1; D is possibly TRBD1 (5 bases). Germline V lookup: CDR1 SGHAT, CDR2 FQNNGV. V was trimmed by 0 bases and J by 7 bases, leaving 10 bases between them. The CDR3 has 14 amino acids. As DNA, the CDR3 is TGTGCCAGCAGCTTAGAGGTCAGGACAAATGAGCAGTTCTTC. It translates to CASSLEVRTNEQFF.

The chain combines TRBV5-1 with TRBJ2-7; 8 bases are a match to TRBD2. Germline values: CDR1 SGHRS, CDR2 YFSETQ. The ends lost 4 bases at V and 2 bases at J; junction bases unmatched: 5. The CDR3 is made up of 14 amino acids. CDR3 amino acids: CASSPSGSPYEQYF. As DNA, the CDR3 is TGCGCCAGCAGCCCTAGCGGGTCCCCCTACGAGCAGTACTTC.

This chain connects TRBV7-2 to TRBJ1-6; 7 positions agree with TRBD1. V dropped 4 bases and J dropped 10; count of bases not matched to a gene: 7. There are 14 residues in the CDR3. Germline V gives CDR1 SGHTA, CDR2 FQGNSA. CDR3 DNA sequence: TGTGCCAGCAGCTCCTTGACAGGGTGGTCACCCCTCCACTTT. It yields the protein CASSSLTGWSPLHF.

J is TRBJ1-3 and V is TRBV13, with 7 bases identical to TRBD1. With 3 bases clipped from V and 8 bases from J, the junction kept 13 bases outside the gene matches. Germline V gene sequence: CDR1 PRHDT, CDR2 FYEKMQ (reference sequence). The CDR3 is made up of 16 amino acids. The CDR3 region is CASSFFQDRKKDTIYF. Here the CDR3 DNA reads TGTGCCAGCAGCTTCTTTCAGGACAGGAAAAAGGACACCATATATTTT.

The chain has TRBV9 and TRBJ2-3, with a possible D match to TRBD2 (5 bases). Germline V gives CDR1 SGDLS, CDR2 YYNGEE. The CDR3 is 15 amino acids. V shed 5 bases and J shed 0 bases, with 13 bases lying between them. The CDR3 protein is CASSPRGSSTDTQYF. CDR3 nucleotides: TGTGCCAGCAGTCCTCGGGGTTCTAGCACAGATACGCAGTATTTT.

CDR3 residues: CASSQGFRLSRRGRDYGYTF. As DNA, the CDR3 is TGTGCCAGCAGCCAAGGATTTCGCCTCTCTCGCAGGGGGCGCGACTATGGCTACACCTTC. The rearrangement joins TRBV3-1 (or the pseudogene TRBV3-2) to TRBJ1-2, with TRBD1 identical over 8 bases. Per germline, CDR1 LGHDT and CDR2 YNNKEL (reference sequence). The CDR3 loop spans 20 amino acids. The junction had 19 bases not matched to a gene; V was cut back by 1 base and J by 3 bases.

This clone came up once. CDR3 protein: CASSLVGSRGDEQYF. CDR3 nucleotides: TGTGCCAGCAGCTTGGTAGGCAGTCGCGGCGACGAGCAGTACTTC. The V gene is TRBV5-8, the J gene TRBJ2-7; D remains unclear. Trimming pared 0 bases from V and 5 bases from J, leaving 15 bases between. CDR1 and CDR2 (germline): SGHTS, YDEGEE. The length of the CDR3 is 15 residues.